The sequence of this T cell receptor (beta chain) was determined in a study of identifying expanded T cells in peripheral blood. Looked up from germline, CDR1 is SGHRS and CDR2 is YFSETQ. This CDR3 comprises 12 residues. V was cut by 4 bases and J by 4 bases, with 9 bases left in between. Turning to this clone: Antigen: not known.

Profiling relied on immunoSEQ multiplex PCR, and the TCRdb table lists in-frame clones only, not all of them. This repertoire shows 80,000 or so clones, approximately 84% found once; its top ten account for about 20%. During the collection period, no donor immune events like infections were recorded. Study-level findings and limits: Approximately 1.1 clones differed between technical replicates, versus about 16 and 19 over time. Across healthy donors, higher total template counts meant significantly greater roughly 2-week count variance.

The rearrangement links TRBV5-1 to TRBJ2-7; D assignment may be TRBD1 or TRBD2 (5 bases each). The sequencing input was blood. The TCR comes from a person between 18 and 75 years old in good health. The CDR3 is CASSLGRYEQYF. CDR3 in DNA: TGCGCCAGCAGCCTGGGACGGTACGAGCAGTACTTC.